The present T cell receptor (beta chain) was sequenced within a study of naive and memory T cell subsets. Whole-blood samples were 2 to 3 ml of peripheral blood from healthy adult volunteers. Blood and skin TCR RNA was reverse transcribed with alpha and beta constant primers. MiXCR was run by TCRdb on the 5' RACE reads, yielding one entry per CDR3 protein. The repertoire holds tens of thousands of distinct CDR3 sequences, with less than 25% as singletons. The sequence was collected from a female donor in good health.

The CDR3 here is CASSWGLAGYNEQFF. The CDR3 DNA follows: TGTGCCAGCAGCTGGGGACTAGCGGGGTACAATGAGCAGTTCTTC. This chain connects TRBV5-8 to TRBJ2-1, with 13 bases that match TRBD2. The CDR3 runs 15 residues. With V trimmed by 3 bases and J by 4 bases, 1 base remained unmatched. From germline, CDR1 is SGHTS and CDR2 YDEGEE.